The source of this T cell receptor (beta chain) is a study of cytomegalovirus exposure and HLA in healthy donors. Whole-study findings and limits: A later analysis found most CMV-associated TCR beta chains apparently HLA-restricted. Through in vitro validation, three CMV-associated chains were shown to be specific for CMV antigens. Productive rates of about 87% or about 30% were seen for most TCR beta V segments in an earlier analysis.

Primers for the PCR totalled 60 Vbeta and 13 Jbeta. Repertoires were generated with immunoSEQ multiplex PCR, while TCRdb's copy carries only in-frame clones and drops some. Recorded here are about 130,000 clones; the top ten clones represent approximately 1.7%. The CDR3 has 15 amino acids. V was trimmed by 7 bases and J by 0 bases, leaving 13 bases between them. In germline, CDR1 is LNHNV, CDR2 YYDKDF (reference sequence). Notes on this clone: The target antigen is unknown.

The receptor was isolated from a woman between 35 and 50 years old in good health and CMV-seropositive. The source material was PBMCs. The chain uses TRBV15 and TRBJ2-1; possibly TRBD2 for D (6 bases). The CDR3 sequence: CATKEGERSYNEQFF. The CDR3 DNA reads TGTGCCACCAAGGAGGGCGAGCGCTCCTACAATGAGCAGTTCTTC.